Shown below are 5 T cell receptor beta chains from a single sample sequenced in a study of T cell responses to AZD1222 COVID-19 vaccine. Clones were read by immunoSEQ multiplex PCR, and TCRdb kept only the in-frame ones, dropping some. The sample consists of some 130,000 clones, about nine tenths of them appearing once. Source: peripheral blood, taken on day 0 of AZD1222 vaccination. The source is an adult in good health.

This CDR3 is CASGLSATHYGYTF. Written as DNA, the CDR3 is TGTGCTAGTGGTTTGTCAGCCACTCACTATGGCTACACCTTC. The rearrangement uses TRBV12-5 and TRBJ1-2, with unresolved D. CDR1 is LGHNT, CDR2 FRNRAP, per germline. Trimming shortened V by 2 bases and J by 3 bases, and 10 bases separated the two germline ends. This CDR3 has 14 residues.

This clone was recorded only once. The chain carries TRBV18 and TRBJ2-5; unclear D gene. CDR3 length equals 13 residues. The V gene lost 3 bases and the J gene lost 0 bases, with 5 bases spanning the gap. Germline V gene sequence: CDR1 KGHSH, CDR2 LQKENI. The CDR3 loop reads CASSPPDQETQYF. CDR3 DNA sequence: TGTGCCAGCTCACCGCCAGACCAAGAGACCCAGTACTTC.

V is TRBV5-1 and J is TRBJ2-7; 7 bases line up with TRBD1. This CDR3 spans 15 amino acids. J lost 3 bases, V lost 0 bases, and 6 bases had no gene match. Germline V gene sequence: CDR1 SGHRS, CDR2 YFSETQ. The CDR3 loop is CASSLGLTGVYEQYF. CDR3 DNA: TGCGCCAGCAGCTTGGGTTTAACAGGGGTCTACGAGCAGTACTTC.

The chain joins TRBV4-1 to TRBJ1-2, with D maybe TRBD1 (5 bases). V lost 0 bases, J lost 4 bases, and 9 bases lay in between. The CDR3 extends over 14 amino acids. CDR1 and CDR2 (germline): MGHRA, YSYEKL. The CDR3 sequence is CASSQDWGRYGYTF. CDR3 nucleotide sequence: TGCGCCAGCAGCCAAGATTGGGGCCGCTATGGCTACACCTTC.

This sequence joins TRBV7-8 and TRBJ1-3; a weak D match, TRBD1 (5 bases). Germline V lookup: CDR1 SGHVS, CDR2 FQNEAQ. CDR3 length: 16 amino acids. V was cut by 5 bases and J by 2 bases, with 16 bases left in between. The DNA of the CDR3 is TGTGCCAGCAGCCGCGGCGGAGGGGACCCTGGAAACACCATATATTTT. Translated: CASSRGGGDPGNTIYF.